This T cell receptor beta chain originates from a study of vaccination and CD4 T cells after COVID-19. The CDR3 is made up of 16 amino acids. Per the germline V gene, CDR1 is MNHNS and CDR2 is SASEGT. V gave up 7 bases and J gave up 4 bases; unmatched junction bases: 12. As for treatment: approximately nine-day PBMC culture with coronavirus spike peptide pools or control peptides (ViraFEST assay). The assay that was used to sequence DNA from cultured CD4+ T cells was the Oncomine TCR Beta short-read assay. TCRdb reprocessed the PCR reads via MiXCR and lists one record per CDR3 protein. The sample holds over 10,000 distinct CDR3 sequences, about 36% seen once. This clonotype showed up just a few times. Its target is unknown.

Sequencing input: cultured CD4+ T cells from blood. The rearrangement uses TRBV6-1 and TRBJ2-5; TRBD2 matches 10 bases. The source of this sequence is a human donor with COVID-19. The CDR3 nucleotides are TGTGCCAGCATTGCAGGGGTTAGCGGGGGGAGAGAGACCCAGTACTTC. Its translation: CASIAGVSGGRETQYF.